These 19 T cell receptor beta chains were all obtained from the same sample, sequenced in a study of blood T cell repertoires in COVID-19. Repertoires were generated with immunoSEQ multiplex PCR, while TCRdb's copy carries only in-frame clones and drops some. The profile shows hundreds of thousands of clones, around 90% of them singletons. The sample comprised PBMCs or T cells enriched from blood (not recorded which). The receptors were sampled from a middle-aged woman who had recovered from COVID-19.

The chain links TRBV27 to TRBJ1-2; 7 nucleotides align to TRBD1. Trimming removed 5 bases from V and 1 base from J; junction bases left unmatched: 7. Germline loops: CDR1 MNHEY, CDR2 SMNVEV (reference sequence). The CDR3 loop spans 15 amino acids. The CDR3 protein is CASSPRTGLNYGYTF. CDR3 nucleotides: TGTGCCAGCAGTCCTCGGACAGGACTTAACTATGGCTACACCTTC.

The chain combines TRBV19 with TRBJ2-3, with D tentatively TRBD2 (6 bases). The CDR3 totals 13 residues. V lost 7 bases, J lost 2 bases, and 10 bases lay in between. Germline V gives CDR1 LNHDA, CDR2 SQIVND (reference sequence). CDR3 bases: TGTGCCAGTACGGGGGTTTTCACAGATACGCAGTATTTT. This encodes CASTGVFTDTQYF.

This clone has only one observation. CDR3 loop: CASSNGGQGNYGYTF. The CDR3 DNA sequence: TGTGCCAGCAGTAACGGGGGACAGGGAAACTATGGCTACACCTTC. The chain has TRBV28 and TRBJ1-2; 9 bases align to TRBD1. The CDR3 covers 15 residues. J was trimmed by 2 bases and V by 5 bases; bases with no gene match: 6. Looked up from germline, CDR1 is MDHEN and CDR2 is SYDVKM.

V and J are TRBV10-2 and TRBJ2-5, with D tentatively TRBD2 (6 bases). This CDR3 region has 13 residues. V lost 2 bases and J 2 bases, leaving 6 bases between the germline ends. Germline CDR1 and CDR2: WSHSY and SAAADI. The CDR3 protein is CASSEAGQETQYF. The CDR3 region has the DNA TGCGCCAGCAGTGAGGCGGGACAAGAGACCCAGTACTTC.

The chain combines TRBV5-1 with TRBJ2-7, with 9 positions matching TRBD1. Germline loops: CDR1 SGHRS, CDR2 YFSETQ. The CDR3 spans 16 residues. V shed 4 bases, J shed 2 bases, and the junction held 10 bases outside the gene matches. The CDR3 DNA follows: TGCGCCAGCAGCCTTAGTCCGGGACAGGGTACCTACGAGCAGTACTTC. Its protein is CASSLSPGQGTYEQYF.

This chain links TRBV5-1 with TRBJ2-3, with D possibly matching TRBD1 (6 bases). Trimming shortened V by 0 bases and J by 6 bases, and 11 bases separated the two germline ends. Germline values: CDR1 SGHRS, CDR2 YFSETQ. The CDR3 is 14 residues long. The CDR3 here is CASSLAQGTDTQYF. The CDR3, as DNA: TGCGCCAGCAGCTTGGCACAGGGAACTGATACGCAGTATTTT. Full variable domain (missing parts from reference TRBV5-1 and TRBJ2-3): KAGVTQTPRYLIKTRGQQVTLSCSPISGHRSVSWYQQTPGQGLQFLFEYFSETQRNKGNFPGRFSGRQFSNSRSEMNVSTLELGDSALYLCASSLAQGTDTQYFGPGTRLTVL.

CDR3 nucleotide sequence: TGTGCCAGCAGTTTAGCGGGACTGGAGACCCAGTACTTC. The encoded protein is CASSLAGLETQYF. The chain couples TRBV28 to TRBJ2-5; D perhaps matches TRBD2 (6 bases). The V gene lost 2 bases and the J gene lost 5 bases, with 9 bases spanning the gap. This CDR3 is 13 amino acids long. Germline V gives CDR1 MDHEN, CDR2 SYDVKM.

The chain recombines TRBV7-8 with TRBJ2-1, with 8 bases identical to TRBD2. The CDR3 has 19 amino acids. CDR1 and CDR2 (germline): SGHVS, FQNEAQ. The J segment lost 2 bases and the V segment lost 6 bases, leaving 18 bases of the junction unmatched. This CDR3 reads CASSPTSGRAALTYNEQFF. CDR3 sequence (DNA): TGTGCCAGCAGTCCCACCTCCGGGAGGGCCGCTCTGACCTACAATGAGCAGTTCTTC.

The chain joins TRBV27 to TRBJ2-7; 8 bases are a match to TRBD1. Germline loops: CDR1 MNHEY, CDR2 SMNVEV (reference sequence). Trimming took 4 bases from V and 3 from J; bases not matched to a gene: 2. The CDR3 covers 13 residues. CDR3: CASSWDRNYEQYF. CDR3 in DNA: TGTGCCAGCAGTTGGGACAGGAACTACGAGCAGTACTTC.

This sequence joins TRBV27 and TRBJ1-4, with TRBD1 as a possible D gene (6 bases). V shed 5 bases and J shed 6 bases, with 16 bases lying between them. The CDR3 spans 15 residues. The germline CDR1 and CDR2 sequences are MNHEY and SMNVEV (reference sequence). The CDR3 region has the DNA TGTGCCAGCAGTCCCAGGGGTCCTGGTGATGAAAAACTGTTTTTT. It specifies CASSPRGPGDEKLFF.

V is TRBV3-1 (or the pseudogene TRBV3-2) and J is TRBJ2-1; a possible D gene is TRBD1 (5 bases). Trimming removed 7 bases at V and 3 bases at J, with 10 bases between. The CDR3 contains 13 residues. CDR1 and CDR2 from the germline V gene are LGHDT and YNNKEL (reference sequence). The CDR3 here is CASTDKGYNEQFF. Here the CDR3 DNA reads TGTGCCAGCACGGACAAGGGCTACAATGAGCAGTTCTTC.

V gene TRBV5-1 combines with J gene TRBJ1-5; D gene uncertain. Trimming took off 5 bases at V and 3 bases at J, with 9 bases between the two ends. The CDR3 is 13 amino acids. The germline CDR1 and CDR2 sequences are SGHRS and YFSETQ. As DNA, the CDR3 is TGCGCCAGCAGACAAGACATCAATCAGCCCCAGCATTTT. Its protein is CASRQDINQPQHF.

This clone was seen just once. The chain carries TRBV7-9 and TRBJ1-2; unclear D gene. Per the germline V gene, CDR1 is SEHNR and CDR2 is FQNEAQ (reference sequence). There are 13 residues in the CDR3. The germline V and J ends were trimmed by 1 base and 6 bases, with 9 bases remaining between them. CDR3 nucleotides: TGTGCCAGCAGCTTAGGCGATCCAAATGGCTACACCTTC. Translating gives CASSLGDPNGYTF.

The chain joins TRBV5-1 to TRBJ2-1; 12 bases align to TRBD2. The germline CDR1 and CDR2 sequences are SGHRS and YFSETQ. Trimming took 2 bases from V and 10 from J; bases not matched to a gene: 4. The CDR3 has 14 amino acids. DNA of the CDR3: TGCGCCAGCAGCTTCTTGACTAGCGGGAGCGAGCAGTTCTTC. It specifies CASSFLTSGSEQFF.

This chain joins TRBV28 and TRBJ2-7; the D gene is possibly TRBD1 (6 bases). There are 13 residues in the CDR3. Per germline, CDR1 MDHEN and CDR2 SYDVKM. Trimming pared 7 bases from V and 1 base from J, leaving 11 bases between. The chain's CDR3 is CASNRDGSYEQYF. CDR3 sequence (DNA): TGTGCCAGCAACAGGGACGGTTCCTACGAGCAGTACTTC.

The V gene is TRBV9, the J gene TRBJ2-3; 11 bases agree with TRBD2. J gave up 4 bases and V 5 bases, and 6 bases lay outside the gene matches. This CDR3 spans 15 amino acids. Germline CDR1 SGDLS, CDR2 YYNGEE. The CDR3 DNA is TGTGCCAGCAGTATACTAGCGGGAGCCCCAGATACGCAGTATTTT. The encoded protein is CASSILAGAPDTQYF. The entire variable domain, with the rest obtained from reference TRBV9 and TRBJ2-3, is as follows: DSGVTQTPKHLITATGQRVTLRCSPRSGDLSVYWYQQSLDQGLQFLIQYYNGEERAKGNILERFSAQQFPDLHSELNLSSLELGDSALYFCASSILAGAPDTQYFGPGTRLTVL.

J is TRBJ2-5 and V is TRBV7-9; D unclear. V lost 2 bases and J 5 bases, leaving 15 bases between the germline ends. This CDR3 comprises 15 residues. CDR1 and CDR2 (germline): SEHNR, FQNEAQ (reference sequence). The DNA for the CDR3 is TGTGCCAGCAGCTTATCGCCCTCGGTCGGGGAGACCCAGTACTTC. It encodes CASSLSPSVGETQYF.

The CDR3 coding sequence is TGCGCCAGCAGCCCTAACCGACAGGGTAGCTATGGCTACACCTTC. It translates to CASSPNRQGSYGYTF. The V gene is TRBV5-1, the J gene TRBJ1-2; 7 bases agree with TRBD1. Germline V gene sequence: CDR1 SGHRS, CDR2 YFSETQ. Trimming cost V 4 bases and J 4 bases; bases outside gene matches: 10. This CDR3 has 15 residues.

The chain has TRBV24-1 and TRBJ2-3, with 8 bases that match TRBD1. The CDR3 is made up of 14 amino acids. The V and J ends lost 6 bases and 1 base, in that order; junction bases with no gene match: 2. The V gene's germline CDR1 is KGHDR and CDR2 SFDVKD. The CDR3 spells CATSLGQGTDTQYF. The CDR3 DNA reads as TGTGCCACCAGTCTGGGACAGGGCACAGATACGCAGTATTTT.